These T cell receptor beta chains were read from a single sample in a study of human T cells and chemical hapten exposure. MiXCR was run by TCRdb on the RACE reads, yielding one entry per CDR3 protein. The sample lists 85,000 to 95,000 distinct CDR3 sequences, about 8.8% occurring once. The sample comprised whole blood. Every receptor here comes from a female donor in good health. Some clones in this sample may be carry-over from other donors' samples. CDR3s include the opening cysteine and the closing phenylalanine or tryptophan. The D gene is left open where the match is weak. The size of a clone is reported for some rows only, either as once, few or many, or as a class for expanded clones.

clone size | J gene | D gene | V gene | CDR3 DNA | CDR3 protein
many | TRBJ2-7 | TRBD1 | TRBV5-1 | TGCGCCAGCAGCTCCCAGCCGGGACAGGCCTACGAGCAGTACTTC | CASSSQPGQAYEQYF
NA | TRBJ2-1 | TRBD2 | TRBV4-1 | TGCGCCAGCAGCCTTGTGAGCGGGAGCGAGCAGTTCTTC | CASSLVSGSEQFF
NA | TRBJ2-6 | NA | TRBV7-8 | TGTGCCAGCAGCCCCGGACGCATTAGGTCTGGGGCCAACGTCCTGACTTTC | CASSPGRIRSGANVLTF
few | TRBJ1-4 | NA | TRBV28 | TGTGCCAGCAGCCCCGCGTGGGGGATGCTTAATGAAAAACTGTTTTTT | CASSPAWGMLNEKLFF
NA | TRBJ2-7 | NA | TRBV20-1 | TGCAGTGCTAGTGGTGAAGTACTACCAATCTCCTACGAGCAGTACTTC | CSASGEVLPISYEQYF
many | TRBJ1-1 | NA | TRBV28 | TGTGCCAGCAGTTTAGGCCCGACATTCACTGAAGCTTTCTTT | CASSLGPTFTEAFF
NA | TRBJ1-5 | NA | TRBV7-2 | TGTGCCAGCAGCCGGGGCGACGGCTATCAGCCCCAGAATTTT | CASSRGDGYQPQNF
few | TRBJ2-3 | NA | TRBV7-3 | TGTGCCAGCAGCTTAGTTGGGGATACGCAGTATTTT | CASSLVGDTQYF
many | TRBJ1-1 | TRBD1 | TRBV11-2 | TGTGCCAGCAGCTTCAATCGGGGACAGGAGGCTGAAGCTTTCTTT | CASSFNRGQEAEAFF
few | TRBJ2-7 | NA | TRBV7-2 | TGTGCCAGCAGCCCGTGGGTAGCCTCCTACGAGCAGTACTTC | CASSPWVASYEQYF
few | TRBJ2-5 | NA | TRBV3-1 | TGTGCCAGCAGCGTGGACCCGATTAGGACCATTGAGACCCAGTACTTC | CASSVDPIRTIETQYF
NA | TRBJ1-2 | NA | TRBV28 | TGTGCCAGCAGCCCGATTCCCCGACAGCAGGCAGCTTATGGCTACACCTTC | CASSPIPRQQAAYGYTF
few | TRBJ2-4 | NA | TRBV6-2/TRBV6-3 | TGTGCCAGCTACGGTGGGGTCACGGGGGCCAAAAACATTCAGTACTTC | CASYGGVTGAKNIQYF
many | TRBJ1-1 | TRBD1 | TRBV2 | TGTGCCAGCCTTCTACAGGGGACGGGTACTGAAGCTTTCTTT | CASLLQGTGTEAFF
many | TRBJ1-5 | NA | TRBV27 | TGTGCCAGCAGTAAGTTGGGTAGCAATCAGCCCCAGCATTTT | CASSKLGSNQPQHF
many | TRBJ2-1 | NA | TRBV2 | TGTGCCAGCAGTGAAGCAGGGGACGGATTCTTC | CASSEAGDGFF
NA | TRBJ2-1 | NA | TRBV20-1 | TGCAGTGCTAGAGATACCGGGCGCAACAATGAGCAGTTCTTC | CSARDTGRNNEQFF
NA | TRBJ2-3 | TRBD1 | TRBV2 | TGTGCCAGCAGTGACAGGGGGCTAGATACGCAGTATTTT | CASSDRGLDTQYF
many | TRBJ1-5 | TRBD1 | TRBV6-6 | TGTGCCAGCAGACATGACAGGGGCGCCCTGTTGGTCTATCAGCCCCAGCATTTT | CASRHDRGALLVYQPQHF
few | TRBJ2-3 | NA | TRBV15 | TGTGCCACCAGCAGAGATCAGAGCCAAGATACGCAGTATTTT | CATSRDQSQDTQYF
NA | TRBJ1-2 | NA | TRBV28 | TGTGCCAGCAGTTTCAACAGGGACTATGGCTACACCTTC | CASSFNRDYGYTF
many | TRBJ2-7 | TRBD2 | TRBV6-6 | TGTGCCAGCAGTTACTCCGGCGGGGCGGGAGGGGGCTACGAGCAGTACTTC | CASSYSGGAGGGYEQYF
many | TRBJ2-1 | TRBD2 | TRBV20-1 | TGCAGTGCTAGAGTTCCACTAGCGGAATACAATGAGCAGTTCTTC | CSARVPLAEYNEQFF
NA | TRBJ1-5 | NA | TRBV29-1 | TGCAGCGTTGATGAGGGAAGCAATCAGCCCCAGCATTTT | CSVDEGSNQPQHF
many | TRBJ2-5 | NA | TRBV6-2/TRBV6-3 | TGTGCCAGCAGTCCCCTGGGGGGGGCGGAGACCCAGTACTTC | CASSPLGGAETQYF